The present T cell receptor beta chain was sequenced within a study of CD8 T cells in Susac syndrome. The overall study: Patients with Susac syndrome were therapy-naive, taking corticosteroids, with some also receiving intravenous immunoglobulin, or taking intravenous immunoglobulin alone at the time their blood was drawn.

CD8+ and CD4+ T cells circulating in blood were sequenced for TCR beta. TEMRA cells underwent FACS enrichment and CD8+ and CD4+ T cells underwent negative isolation. An amount of RNA that ranged from roughly 0.5 to 1 ug was reverse transcribed with random hexamers. The authors amplified TCR beta CDR3 across 54 Vbeta and 13 Jbeta using immunoSEQ multiplex PCR. Using its own MiXCR run on the immunoSEQ multiplex PCR reads, TCRdb lists one record per CDR3 protein. The sample has roughly 80,000 distinct CDR3 sequences; approximately 95% are singletons. Germline trimming cut 5 bases from V and 3 bases from J; bases unmatched to any gene: 8. The CDR3 is 15 residues long. From germline, CDR1 is LNHNV and CDR2 YYDKDF (reference sequence).

This sequence joins TRBV15 and TRBJ2-7; 9 positions agree with TRBD1. The sequencing sample was made of CD8+ T cells from PBMCs. The clonotype was recovered from a human donor with Susac syndrome. CDR3 residues: CATSGPRTGDYEQYF. In DNA, the CDR3 is TGTGCCACCAGCGGACCAAGGACAGGGGACTACGAGCAGTACTTC.